A single sample is the source of the 27 T cell receptor beta chains below, sequenced in a study of blood T cells in healthy people across ages. Using a J-beta primer mix together with a sample-barcoded 5' primer, a second PCR was run for roughly 6 to 11 cycles. TCRdb reprocessed the 5' RACE reads via MiXCR and lists one record per CDR3 protein. The profile shows hundreds of thousands of distinct CDR3 sequences, roughly 44% of them singletons. The sample taken for sequencing was blood. All receptors come from a man between 60 and 70 years old in good health.

This clonotype showed up many times. The V call is TRBV7-2, the J call TRBJ2-4; D is possibly TRBD2 (5 bases). Trimming took 3 bases from V and 6 from J, leaving 12 bases between them. Per germline, CDR1 SGHTA and CDR2 FQGNSA. The CDR3 totals 14 residues. This CDR3 reads CASSFRTSGNIQYF. CDR3 nucleotide sequence: TGTGCCAGCAGCTTTCGGACTTCAGGAAACATTCAGTACTTC. The full variable domain, in which reference TRBV7-2 and TRBJ2-4 provide the parts outside the CDR3, is GAGVSQSPSNKVTEKGKDVELRCDPISGHTALYWYRQSLGQGLEFLIYFQGNSAPDKSGLPSDRFSAERTGGSVSTLTIQRTQQEDSAVYLCASSFRTSGNIQYFGAGTRLSVL.

The chain combines TRBV19 with TRBJ2-7; D perhaps matches TRBD1 (6 bases). V lost 6 bases to trimming and J lost 3 bases, with 15 bases between them. Germline CDR1 reads LNHDA; CDR2 reads SQIVND (reference sequence). CDR3 length: 14 residues. CDR3 in DNA: TGTGCCAGTAGACCGGGACACATTTACTACGAGCAGTACTTC. Its translation is CASRPGHIYYEQYF. Variable domain in full (rest from reference TRBV19 and TRBJ2-7): DGGITQSPKYLFRKEGQNVTLSCEQNLNHDAMYWYRQDPGQGLRLIYYSQIVNDFQKGDIAEGYSVSREKKESFPLTVTSAQKNPTAFYLCASRPGHIYYEQYFGPGTRLTVT.

This clonotype was detected a few times. The genes are TRBV24-1 and TRBJ2-3; 11 bases are shared with TRBD2. The CDR3 runs 16 residues. Trimming at V came to 3 bases and at J to 7 bases, leaving 8 bases not matched to a gene. Germline assignment: CDR1 KGHDR and CDR2 SFDVKD. The CDR3 nucleotides are TGTGCCACCAGTGATGCCGTAGCGGGGGGGTTAAATACGCAGTATTTT. Translation: CATSDAVAGGLNTQYF.

The J gene is TRBJ2-3, the V gene TRBV11-2; no clear D gene. Trimming pared 5 bases from V and 5 bases from J, leaving 11 bases between. The CDR3 loop spans 13 amino acids. Germline CDR1 reads SGHAT; CDR2 reads FQNNGV. CDR3 DNA: TGTGCCAGCAGCCAGTCGTCGGAAGATACGCAGTATTTT. The encoded protein is CASSQSSEDTQYF.

The chain links TRBV7-9 to TRBJ2-6; D call uncertain. The CDR3 has 17 residues. The germline gives CDR1 SEHNR, CDR2 FQNEAQ (reference sequence). V lost 5 bases, J lost 0 bases, and 14 bases lay in between. The CDR3 here is CASSPQRLTSGANVLTF. CDR3 coding DNA: TGTGCCAGCAGCCCCCAAAGGCTAACCTCTGGGGCCAACGTCCTGACTTTC.

This rearrangement joins TRBV5-1 to TRBJ2-1; possibly TRBD2 for D (6 bases). Germline CDR1 is SGHRS and CDR2 is YFSETQ. V lost 3 bases, J lost 10 bases, and 14 bases lay in between. This CDR3 is 13 amino acids long. CDR3 nucleotide sequence: TGCGCCAGCAGCTCTCCGGGAGTAGGGGAGCAGTTCTTC. Translated: CASSSPGVGEQFF.

The chain uses TRBV20-1 and TRBJ2-2, with 8 bases lining up with TRBD2. CDR3 length: 14 residues. V lost 5 bases and J lost 3; bases outside the gene matches: 5. Germline CDR1 and CDR2: DFQATT and SNEGSKA (reference sequence). This CDR3 reads CSAYSGEYTGELFF. DNA of the CDR3: TGCAGTGCTTATAGCGGGGAATACACCGGGGAGCTGTTTTTT.

The chain joins TRBV20-1 to TRBJ2-7; 7 bases are a match to TRBD2. The germline CDR1 and CDR2 sequences are DFQATT and SNEGSKA (reference sequence). The CDR3 totals 14 residues. With V trimmed by 3 bases and J by 1 base, 6 bases remained unmatched. This chain's CDR3 is CSASPQGGSYEQYF. In DNA form, the CDR3 reads TGCAGTGCTAGTCCTCAGGGAGGGTCCTACGAGCAGTACTTC.

This clonotype was detected a few times. At one of its ends the junction is not consistent with the germline gene, which may arise from a read error. CDR3 DNA sequence: TGCAGTGCTAGAGATCTAACAGGGAGCTCCTGCGAGCAGTACTTC. It encodes CSARDLTGSSCEQYF. The chain couples TRBV20-1 to TRBJ2-7; weak D call: TRBD1 (6 bases). This CDR3 is 15 amino acids long. Germline loops: CDR1 DFQATT, CDR2 SNEGSKA (reference sequence).

This clonotype was counted between two and nine times. The rearrangement links TRBV6-5 to TRBJ1-2, with a tentative D call TRBD1 (5 bases). In germline, CDR1 is MNHEY, CDR2 SVGAGI. Trimming took 8 bases from V and 2 from J, leaving 15 bases between them. The CDR3 runs to 14 residues. CDR3 nucleotide sequence: TGTGCCAGCGGCGGGACGCAGGCGAACTATGGCTACACCTTC. Translating it yields CASGGTQANYGYTF.

The chain uses TRBV12-3 or TRBV12-4 and TRBJ2-7, with unresolved D. V lost 3 bases, J lost 6 bases, and 9 bases lay in between. This CDR3 has 12 amino acids. The CDR3 DNA sequence: TGTGCCAGCAGTTTCGAGGCCGGCGAGCAGTACTTC. This encodes CASSFEAGEQYF.

The chain has TRBV27 and TRBJ1-4; no definite D call. Germline-derived CDR1 and CDR2 are MNHEY and SMNVEV (reference sequence). Trimming removed 5 bases at V and 8 bases at J, with 18 bases between. This CDR3 comprises 15 residues. The CDR3 DNA reads TGTGCCAGCAGTCCCGGACCCCGGCCGGGGGAAAAACTGTTTTTT. Translating it yields CASSPGPRPGEKLFF.

The chain couples TRBV6-6 to TRBJ2-7; perhaps D is TRBD1 or TRBD2 (7 bases each). The DNA matches TRBJ2-5 better at its end, which makes the J call doubtful. Germline V gives CDR1 MNHNY, CDR2 SVGAGI (reference sequence). CDR3 length: 13 residues. The CDR3 sequence: CASRGGGKETQYF. DNA for the CDR3: TGTGCCTCCCGGGGAGGGGGCAAGGAGACCCAGTACTTC.

V usage is TRBV6-6 and J usage is TRBJ1-5, with 8 bases matching TRBD1. Germline trimming cut 2 bases from V and 1 base from J; bases unmatched to any gene: 7. CDR3 size: 17 residues. Germline CDR1 is MNHNY and CDR2 is SVGAGI (reference sequence). The CDR3 coding sequence is TGTGCCAGCAGTTACACCGGACAGGGATCGAGCAATCAGCCCCAGCATTTT. Translating it yields CASSYTGQGSSNQPQHF.

This clonotype was found once. The gene calls are TRBV12-3 or TRBV12-4 and TRBJ2-6; D uncertain. There are 15 residues in the CDR3. V dropped 6 bases and J dropped 5 bases, with 14 bases sitting between them. The CDR3 protein is CASRPDTARANVLTF. The CDR3, as DNA: TGTGCCAGCAGACCCGACACCGCTAGGGCCAACGTCCTGACTTTC.

This sequence joins TRBV29-1 and TRBJ2-7; the D is unclear. The germline gives CDR1 SQVTM, CDR2 ANQGSEA. The CDR3 contains 12 residues. Trimming removed 8 bases from V and 1 base from J, with 12 bases in between. CDR3 amino acids: CSCAAGSYEQYF. For the CDR3, the DNA is TGCAGCTGCGCAGCCGGATCCTACGAGCAGTACTTC.

This chain uses TRBV11-3 with TRBJ2-3, with 10 bases that match TRBD1. The CDR3 consists of 13 residues. V dropped 5 bases and J dropped 5; count of bases not matched to a gene: 1. Per the germline V gene, CDR1 is SGHNT and CDR2 is YENEEA. This CDR3 is CASSGQGEDTQYF. The CDR3, as DNA: TGTGCCAGCAGCGGACAGGGGGAAGATACGCAGTATTTT.

The chain has TRBV7-9 and TRBJ1-3; unclear D gene. V gave up 2 bases and J gave up 2 bases, with 19 bases separating them. Germline CDR1 and CDR2: SEHNR and FQNEAQ (reference sequence). The CDR3 sequence is 18 residues long. The CDR3 protein is CASSLSFRRGTPGNTIYF. CDR3 sequence (DNA): TGTGCCAGCAGCTTATCATTCCGGCGGGGAACTCCTGGAAACACCATATATTTT. The full variable domain, its missing parts supplied by reference TRBV7-9 and TRBJ1-3, is DTGVSQNPRHKITKRGQNVTFRCDPISEHNRLYWYRQTLGQGPEFLTYFQNEAQLEKSRLLSDRFSAERPKGSFSTLEIQRTEQGDSAMYLCASSLSFRRGTPGNTIYFGEGSWLTVV.

The V gene is TRBV2, the J gene TRBJ2-5; 11 nucleotides line up with TRBD2. Germline V gene lookup returns CDR1 SNHLY and CDR2 FYNNEI. V shed 6 bases and J 3 bases; nucleotides not matched to a gene: 3. The length of the CDR3 is 14 residues. The chain's CDR3 is CASRGLAEKETQYF. For the CDR3, the DNA is TGTGCCAGCAGGGGACTAGCGGAAAAAGAGACCCAGTACTTC.

Details on this clonotype: At one end, the junction sequence differs from germline, possibly due to a read error. The V call is TRBV10-3, the J call TRBJ2-1; 9 nucleotides match TRBD1. CDR3 length equals 17 residues. Germline-derived CDR1 and CDR2 are ENHRY and SYGVKD. The CDR3 is CAVSEGTGIGIHNEQFF. The CDR3 region has the DNA TGTGCCGTCAGTGAAGGGACAGGGATTGGGATCCACAATGAGCAGTTCTTC.

This rearrangement joins TRBV10-3 to TRBJ2-3; perhaps TRBD2 as D (5 bases). The CDR3 totals 15 residues. The V gene lost 2 bases and the J gene lost 3 bases, with 12 bases spanning the gap. CDR1 and CDR2 (germline): ENHRY, SYGVKD. CDR3 coding DNA: TGTGCCATCAGTGAGAGGATCGAGGGAACAGATACGCAGTATTTT. Its translation: CAISERIEGTDTQYF.

This chain links TRBV7-2 with TRBJ2-1; TRBD2 matches at 9 bases. The CDR3 length is 15 residues. The ends lost 5 bases at V and 13 bases at J; junction bases unmatched: 15. Germline-derived CDR1 and CDR2 are SGHTA and FQGNSA. The CDR3 bases are TGTGCCAGCAGCCCACTCGGGACTAGCAGGGAGACCCAGTTCTTC. Protein sequence: CASSPLGTSRETQFF. Full variable domain (remainder filled in from reference TRBV7-2 and TRBJ2-1): GAGVSQSPSNKVTEKGKDVELRCDPISGHTALYWYRQSLGQGLEFLIYFQGNSAPDKSGLPSDRFSAERTGGSVSTLTIQRTQQEDSAVYLCASSPLGTSRETQFFGPGTRLTVL.

V and J are TRBV30 and TRBJ2-7; unclear D gene. The length of the CDR3 is 10 residues. Trimming shortened V by 0 bases and J by 7 bases, and 4 bases separated the two germline ends. The germline gives CDR1 GTSNPN, CDR2 SVGIG (reference sequence). In nucleotides, the CDR3 is TGTGCCTGGAGTGTGGGTGAGCAGTACTTC. This codes for CAWSVGEQYF.

The CDR3 bases are TGTGCCTGGAGTGTACTTCCCGCGGGGGGCCGCGATGAGCAGTTCTTC. It encodes CAWSVLPAGGRDEQFF. This chain joins TRBV30 and TRBJ2-1, with 8 bases fitting TRBD2. The CDR3 sequence is 16 residues long. The V gene end was trimmed by 0 bases and the J gene end by 8 bases; junction bases not matched to a gene: 12. From germline, CDR1 is GTSNPN and CDR2 SVGIG (reference sequence).

This clonotype was found many times. V and J are TRBV6-6 and TRBJ1-2; TRBD1 matches 7 bases. V was pared by 6 bases and J by 4 bases, with 5 bases of the junction left unmatched. This CDR3 is built from 13 residues. Per the germline V gene, CDR1 is MNHNY and CDR2 is SVGAGI (reference sequence). CDR3 in DNA: TGTGCCAGCAGACAGGGGCGAGCCTATGGCTACACCTTC. Protein sequence: CASRQGRAYGYTF.

V and J are TRBV2 and TRBJ1-2; 7 nucleotides agree with TRBD1. The CDR3 contains 14 residues. V shed 6 bases and J 4 bases; nucleotides not matched to a gene: 8. CDR1 is SNHLY, CDR2 FYNNEI, per germline. Here the CDR3 reads CASRPGQTIYGYTF. CDR3 DNA: TGTGCCAGCAGGCCGGGACAGACTATCTATGGCTACACCTTC.

This clonotype was seen a few times. V and J are TRBV29-1 and TRBJ1-1; D unclear. The V and J ends lost 3 bases and 8 bases respectively, with 7 bases between them. The CDR3 is 10 residues long. Germline V gene lookup returns CDR1 SQVTM and CDR2 ANQGSEA. In DNA, the CDR3 is TGCAGCGTTGATTTAGAGGAAGCTTTCTTT. Amino acid sequence: CSVDLEEAFF.